Listed here is a single T cell receptor (beta chain). Antigen: not known. Germline CDR1 reads LNHDA; CDR2 reads SQIVND (reference sequence). The CDR3 has 11 amino acids. V was cut by 5 bases and J by 14 bases, with 13 bases left in between. The data belong to a study of identical twins. Notes on the study in general: Less excess twin sharing appeared in beta out-of-frame sequences.

Using its own MiXCR run on the 5' RACE reads, TCRdb lists one record per CDR3 protein. The sample has 420,000 or so distinct CDR3 sequences; less than 20% are singletons. Sequenced material: naive T cells sorted from blood. This chain links TRBV19 with TRBJ2-4, with D unclear. The origin of this receptor is a man aged 45-65 years in good health. The chain's CDR3 is CASSSTFGEYF. CDR3 sequence (DNA): TGTGCCAGTAGTTCGACATTCGGAGAGTACTTC.